This paragraph reports one TCR beta chain. It was with 60 Vbeta and 13 Jbeta primers that the PCR ran. Sequencing used immunoSEQ multiplex PCR; TCRdb keeps in-frame clones, though not all of them. Among 150,000 or so clones listed, around 80% were seen once. This entry is derived from a study of cytomegalovirus exposure and HLA in healthy donors. Germline assignment: CDR1 MDHEN and CDR2 SYDVKM. V was trimmed by 8 bases and J by 2 bases, leaving 13 bases between them. This CDR3 spans 14 amino acids. The sequenced sample consisted of PBMCs. The sequence was collected from a woman in her forties or fifties in good health and CMV-seropositive. The chain has TRBV28 and TRBJ2-1, with D unresolved. For the CDR3, the DNA is TGTGCCAGCGGGCCCTACTCTACCTACAATGAGCAGTTCTTC. Protein sequence: CASGPYSTYNEQFF.